This is a list of T cell receptor beta chains from one sample in a study of early T cells in non-severe SARS-CoV-2 infection. A single record per CDR3 protein comes from TCRdb applying MiXCR to the 5' RACE reads. Of 62,000 or so distinct CDR3 sequences in the sample, approximately 9% are singletons; the top ten hold around 1.3%. Material for sequencing was whole blood. These receptors were collected from an adult who was a healthcare worker with PCR-confirmed SARS-CoV-2 infection or an uninfected control (not recorded which). CDR3s include the opening cysteine and the closing phenylalanine or tryptophan. D genes are given only for firm matches. The size field is filled for only some rows; it gives once, few, many or a size class.

>TRBV6-1|TRBJ1-2|-|-
CASSGPTGTSYGYTF
TGTGCCAGCAGTGGTCCAACCGGGACATCCTATGGCTACACCTTC
>TRBV12-3/TRBV12-4|TRBJ1-1|-|-
CASSLLIGNTEAFF
TGTGCCAGCAGTCTATTAATTGGGAACACTGAAGCTTTCTTT
>TRBV28|TRBJ2-6|-|-
CATQSSGANVLTF
TGTGCCACTCAAAGCTCTGGGGCCAACGTCCTGACTTTC
>TRBV2|TRBJ1-6|-|-
CASSDQASYNSPLHF
TGTGCCAGCAGTGATCAGGCTTCCTATAATTCACCCCTCCACTTT
>TRBV12-3/TRBV12-4|TRBJ1-2|-|-
CASSRDYGYTF
TGTGCCAGCAGTAGGGACTATGGCTACACCTTC
>TRBV7-2|TRBJ2-1|-|-
CASSSLPDGLNEQFF
TGTGCCAGCAGCTCCCTACCGGACGGCCTCAATGAGCAGTTCTTC
>TRBV20-1|TRBJ2-5|-|few
CSAKLRGETQYF
TGCAGTGCTAAACTGAGGGGAGAGACCCAGTACTTC
>TRBV19|TRBJ1-4|TRBD1|few
CASSIQDRRNEKLFF
TGTGCCAGTAGTATCCAGGACAGGCGGAATGAAAAACTGTTTTTT
>TRBV19|TRBJ2-3|-|few
CASSIPGDTQYF
TGTGCCAGTAGTATTCCGGGAGATACGCAGTATTTT
>TRBV20-1|TRBJ2-3|TRBD2|many
CSVAGRGGSDTQYF
TGCAGTGTAGCGGGACGAGGGGGTTCAGATACGCAGTATTTT
>TRBV12-3/TRBV12-4|TRBJ1-2|-|many
CASSLNGPNYGYTF
TGTGCCAGCAGTTTAAACGGTCCTAACTATGGCTACACCTTC
>TRBV12-3/TRBV12-4|TRBJ1-6|-|few
CASSVRDFAPLHF
TGTGCCAGCAGTGTCCGGGACTTCGCACCCCTCCACTTT
>TRBV13|TRBJ2-3|-|many
CASSLGLGGLDTQYF
TGTGCCAGCAGCTTAGGGCTGGGGGGCCTAGATACGCAGTATTTT
>TRBV11-2|TRBJ2-2|-|few
CASSSTLANTGELFF
TGTGCCAGCAGCTCGACTTTGGCGAACACCGGGGAGCTGTTTTTT
>TRBV5-3|TRBJ2-1|-|many
CAEPLGDNSTYRRDNEQFF
TGTGCCGAACCACTCGGAGATAATAGCACCTACCGAAGAGACAATGAGCAGTTCTTC
>TRBV10-2|TRBJ1-2|-|many
CASSDLDGMNYGYTF
TGCGCCAGCAGTGATCTGGACGGAATGAACTATGGCTACACCTTC
>TRBV15|TRBJ1-4|TRBD1|-
CATSRRQGPGKLFF
TGTGCCACCAGCAGAAGACAGGGCCCTGGAAAACTGTTTTTT
>TRBV7-2|TRBJ2-1|TRBD2|-
CASSPGRGGQFF
TGTGCCAGCAGCCCCGGGAGGGGCGGGCAGTTCTTC
>TRBV12-5|TRBJ1-3|TRBD1|many
CASGLGSGTAENTIYF
TGTGCTAGTGGTTTGGGCTCCGGGACAGCTGAAAACACCATATATTTT
>TRBV7-6|TRBJ1-4|-|few
CASSLSGENEKLFF
TGTGCCAGCAGCTTATCCGGGGAGAATGAAAAACTGTTTTTT
>TRBV20-1|TRBJ2-3|TRBD2|few
CSARRIAGAHTDTQYF
TGCAGTGCTAGAAGGATAGCGGGGGCCCACACAGATACGCAGTATTTT
>TRBV29-1|TRBJ2-3|-|-
CSVQKTTSSDTQYF
TGCAGCGTCCAAAAGACGACTAGTTCTGATACGCAGTATTTT
>TRBV14|TRBJ2-1|-|-
CASSQEVDTEQFF
TGTGCCAGCAGCCAAGAAGTAGACACTGAGCAGTTCTTC
>TRBV12-3/TRBV12-4|TRBJ1-6|-|many
CASTSWDRSSPLHF
TGTGCCAGCACGTCCTGGGACCGATCCTCACCCCTCCACTTT
>TRBV7-6|TRBJ1-6|-|-
CASSPRSGRLNSPLHF
TGTGCCAGCAGCCCCAGGTCGGGCAGGCTTAATTCACCCCTCCACTTT
>TRBV6-6|TRBJ2-1|TRBD2|few
CASSSQGGDNEQFF
TGTGCCAGCAGTTCGCAGGGAGGGGACAATGAGCAGTTCTTC
>TRBV5-4|TRBJ2-5|-|many
CASRHSGYQETQYF
TGTGCCAGCAGGCACTCAGGGTACCAAGAGACCCAGTACTTC
>TRBV7-9|TRBJ1-1|TRBD1|many
CASSLAQGASFF
TGTGCCAGCAGCTTAGCCCAGGGGGCCTCTTTCTTT
>TRBV23-1|TRBJ1-1|-|few
CASSQSKIGGNTEAFF
TGCGCCAGCAGTCAATCGAAAATAGGGGGGAACACTGAAGCTTTCTTT
>TRBV5-4|TRBJ2-5|-|many
CASSASGTQYF
TGTGCCAGCAGCGCGAGCGGCACCCAGTACTTC
>TRBV7-2|TRBJ1-2|TRBD1|few
CASSLRDRSRGGYTF
TGTGCCAGCAGCCTCCGGGACAGGAGCCGGGGTGGCTACACCTTC
>TRBV20-1|TRBJ2-5|TRBD2|few
CSARDSNSGVSETQYF
TGCAGTGCTAGAGATTCCAATAGCGGGGTTTCGGAGACCCAGTACTTC
>TRBV12-3/TRBV12-4|TRBJ1-1|-|-
CASIRTVGTEAFF
TGTGCCAGCATTCGGACAGTCGGCACTGAAGCTTTCTTT
>TRBV28|TRBJ2-3|TRBD2|few
CASSPGGLAGIGDTQYF
TGTGCCAGCAGTCCCGGCGGACTAGCGGGGATCGGAGATACGCAGTATTTT
>TRBV21-1|TRBJ2-5|-|once
CASSKVGNQETQYF
TGTGCCAGCAGCAAAGTAGGAAATCAAGAGACCCAGTACTTC
>TRBV12-3/TRBV12-4|TRBJ2-1|-|-
CASSDAGRSYNEQFF
TGTGCCAGCAGTGACGCGGGTAGGTCCTACAATGAGCAGTTCTTC
>TRBV7-8|TRBJ2-6|-|-
CASSLDYSFNSGANVLTF
TGTGCCAGCAGCTTAGACTACTCATTTAACTCTGGGGCCAACGTCCTGACTTTC
>TRBV12-3/TRBV12-4|TRBJ1-2|-|few
CASSPGWRYGYTF
TGTGCCAGCAGTCCGGGCTGGCGCTATGGCTACACCTTC
>TRBV15|TRBJ2-5|TRBD2|few
CATRAGGREETQYF
TGTGCCACCAGAGCGGGGGGGCGAGAAGAGACCCAGTACTTC